The T cell receptor (beta chain) under discussion was sequenced for a study of T cell responses to AZD1222 COVID-19 vaccine (dated by TCRdb to about 2021). Context from the whole study: A total of 233 trial participants underwent TCR sequencing, of whom some 210 received two doses of AZD1222 and about 26 received two doses of the MenACWY control vaccine. Trial participants were enrolled into age subgroups of 18-55, 56-69 and 70-plus years, which contained approximately 150, 28 and 58 TCR-sequenced participants, respectively.

This clone came up once. Its antigen is currently not known. One base away there is no much larger clone; base qualities are not given. The CDR3 regions of human TCRbeta chains were subjected to immunosequencing. On the authors' methods: TCRs in the repertoires were compared against a reference library of SARS-CoV-2-specific TCRs that had been generated with the MIRA antigen-specificity platform. Breadth was defined as the fraction of unique TCRs that were SARS-CoV-2-associated, and depth was defined as the fraction of total T cells that were SARS-CoV-2-associated. Using the MIRA data, every spike-specific TCR was mapped to the spike region that the TCR reacted to and assigned to either a CD4 or a CD8 class. Log10-transformed breadth and depth values were compared by one-way ANOVA with Sidak's multiple comparisons tests. What TCRdb holds here is the immuneACCESS table cut down to in-frame rearrangements. Part of the clones is not present; checked against another copy, under half of the missing clones reflect an unresolved V gene, and the others are unexplained. Clonal size and the V and J genes are those of that table, whereas D and trimming came from the DNA. The sample records about 150,000 clones, about 87% of which are singletons. The ten largest clonotypes hold roughly a tenth of the sample.

In the paper's terms, the time point label means: about 28 days (+/-7) after the second vaccine dose. AZD1222 recipients with second doses at about 4 weeks or about 12 weeks were pooled, because spike-specific TCR depth and breadth did not differ between schedules. Samples from vaccinated people were obtained from the UK trials COV001 and COV002, which included a single-blind randomized controlled phase 2/3 trial of AZD1222 (ChAdOx1 nCoV-19) in healthy adults. For TCRbeta chain sequencing, PBMC samples from trial participants were taken at day 0 and at day 28 after the second dose. V is shortened by 6 bases, J by 3 bases, and the region joining them spans 8 bases. The CDR3 covers 12 residues, taking in both the cysteine and the phenylalanine. Only CDR3 DNA remains: 36 bases, in frame from the first base. The germline V gene provides CDR1 MDHEN and CDR2 SYDVKM. Results the study describes overall, beyond this receptor: Conclusions about previously exposed vaccinees are limited because only six or seven AZD1222 recipients were SARS-CoV-2 seropositive at baseline. Vaccine-associated CD4 TCRs spanned the whole spike protein, with dominant responses in regions 160-218 and 743-854. After two AZD1222 doses, spike-specific TCR breadth and depth were significantly higher than at day 0 and than in MenACWY recipients. Most participants were white British and females outnumbered males, and the authors suggested that clonal diversity may have been underestimated. The 56-69-year group was small, and its depth increase did not reach significance, likely because of low power. Reportedly, close to half of the unique spike-specific TCRs recognized epitopes lying outside the regions that are mutated in the B.1.351 and B.1.1.7 variants. No day 14 peak-response samples were available, so repertoires were characterized only after the peak T cell response.

The material sequenced was peripheral blood, taken 28 days after the second AZD1222 dose. The sequence is built from TRBV28 and TRBJ1-2, with the D gene uncertain. This sequence was found in an adult who received the AZD1222 COVID-19 vaccine. CDR3 protein: CASSSVDYGYTF. The DNA sequence follows: TGTGCCAGCAGCTCTGTTGACTATGGCTACACCTTC.